This note documents a single T cell receptor beta chain sequence. The V and J ends lost 4 bases and 2 bases respectively, with 12 bases between them. Per germline, CDR1 SEHNR and CDR2 FQNEAQ (reference sequence). The CDR3 has 14 amino acids. The repertoire was sequenced with immunoSEQ multiplex PCR; TCRdb's copy has only in-frame clones and lacks some. The table shows about 72,000 clones, with 88% occurring only once. Patients were ineligible given autoimmune disease history or systemic immunosuppression. Collection of blood occurred at baseline, at cycle 4 day 1, and at cycle 7 day 1. This sample is drawn from a study of OX40 agonist ivuxolimab in advanced cancers. About the study: Dose-escalation patients suffered from hepatocellular carcinoma, melanoma, renal cell or head and neck cancer.

This TCR was sampled from an adult with an advanced solid tumor such as melanoma, head and neck, liver or kidney cancer. The source material was CD4+ or CD8+ T cells sorted from blood, sampled in a trial of the OX40 agonist ivuxolimab. J is TRBJ2-7 and V is TRBV7-9, with D maybe TRBD1 (6 bases). The CDR3: CASSSRTAPYEQYF. In DNA form, the CDR3 reads TGTGCCAGCAGCTCTCGGACAGCTCCCTACGAGCAGTACTTC.